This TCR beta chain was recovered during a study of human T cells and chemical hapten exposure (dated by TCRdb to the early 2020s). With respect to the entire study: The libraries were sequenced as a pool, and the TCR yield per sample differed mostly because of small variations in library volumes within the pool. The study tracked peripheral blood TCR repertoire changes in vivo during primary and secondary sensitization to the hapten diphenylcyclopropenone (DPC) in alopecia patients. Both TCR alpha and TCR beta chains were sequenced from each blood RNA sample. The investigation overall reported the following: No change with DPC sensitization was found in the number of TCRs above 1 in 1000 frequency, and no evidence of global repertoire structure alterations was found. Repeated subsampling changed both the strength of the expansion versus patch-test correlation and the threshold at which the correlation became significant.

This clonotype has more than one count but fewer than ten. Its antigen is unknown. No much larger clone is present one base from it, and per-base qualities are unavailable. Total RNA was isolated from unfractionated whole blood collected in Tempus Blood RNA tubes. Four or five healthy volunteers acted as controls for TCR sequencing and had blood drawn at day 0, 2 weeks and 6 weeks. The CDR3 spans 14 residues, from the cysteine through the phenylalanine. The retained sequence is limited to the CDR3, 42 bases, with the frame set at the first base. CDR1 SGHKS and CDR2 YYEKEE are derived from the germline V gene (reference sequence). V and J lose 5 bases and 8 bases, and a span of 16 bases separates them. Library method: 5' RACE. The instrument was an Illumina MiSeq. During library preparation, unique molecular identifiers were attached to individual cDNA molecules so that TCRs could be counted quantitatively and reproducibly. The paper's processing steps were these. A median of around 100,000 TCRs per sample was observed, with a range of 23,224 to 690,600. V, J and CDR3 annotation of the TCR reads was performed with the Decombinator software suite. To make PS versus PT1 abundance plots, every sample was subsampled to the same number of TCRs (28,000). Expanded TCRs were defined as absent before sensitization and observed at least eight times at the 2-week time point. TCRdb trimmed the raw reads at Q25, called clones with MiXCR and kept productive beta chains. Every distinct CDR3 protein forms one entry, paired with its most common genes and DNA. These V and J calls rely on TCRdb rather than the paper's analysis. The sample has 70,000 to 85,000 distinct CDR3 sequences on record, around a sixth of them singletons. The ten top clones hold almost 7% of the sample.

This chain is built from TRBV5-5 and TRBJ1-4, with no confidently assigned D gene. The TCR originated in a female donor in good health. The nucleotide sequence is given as TGTGCCAGCAGAGACCTCTCCTTAGGGGAAAAACTGTTTTTT. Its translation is CASRDLSLGEKLFF.